This T cell receptor beta chain was identified during a study of prognosis after radiotherapy for stage I lung cancer. The overall study: The study enrolled approximately twelve men and five or six women as patients, aged 53 to 84 with a median of about 73 years.

Multiplex PCR in two rounds served to amplify TCR beta CDR3 from genomic DNA. Gene-specific TRBV and TRBJ primers were used in PCR round one. Universal primers were used in the second PCR round. Using its own MiXCR run on the multiplex PCR reads, TCRdb lists one record per CDR3 protein. The sample has roughly 13,000 distinct CDR3 sequences, around half seen once. To note about this clonotype: Its antigen remains unknown. A junction boundary mismatches the germline segment, possibly from a read error.

General study points: Patients with metastases reportedly showed TRBV and TRBJ gene usage that differed from patients without metastases. Lower Shannon entropy after stereotactic body radiation therapy was observed in patients who went on to develop distant metastases.

The receptor was derived from a donor aged 50 or older with non-small cell lung cancer. Sequences were derived from PBMCs, sampled before or after stereotactic body radiation therapy (not recorded which).

This CDR3 is CASSLRPLCCTDTQYF. CDR3 nucleotides: TGTGCCAGCAGTTTAAGGCCCTTGTGTTGTACAGATACGCAGTACTTT. The J gene is TRBJ2-3, the V gene TRBV27; no clear D. The V gene's germline CDR1 is MNHEY and CDR2 SMNVEV (reference sequence). There are 16 residues in the CDR3.